A single sample is the source of the 25 T cell receptor beta chains below, sequenced in a study of CD8+CD57+ T cells in acquired aplastic anemia. Profiling of TCR beta VDJ combinations and CDR3 sequences used genomic DNA as template. TCRdb independently ran MiXCR on the reads; one entry per CDR3 protein. Seen here are about 170,000 distinct CDR3 sequences, about 60% observed once, and the top ten hold over 40%. Material: sorted CD4+, CD8+, or CD8+CD57+ T cells (not recorded which) from PBMCs. The receptors here all came from a human donor in good health.

In DNA, the CDR3 is TGTGCCAGCAGCTTAGCCACTGGGGAATGGGAGACCCAGTACTTC. Its protein is CASSLATGEWETQYF. V usage is TRBV11-2 and J usage is TRBJ2-5; D uncertain. Germline lookup yields CDR1 SGHAT and CDR2 FQNNGV. V dropped 1 base and J dropped 5 bases, with 14 bases sitting between them. The CDR3 is made up of 15 amino acids. Using reference TRBV11-2 and TRBJ2-5 for the parts outside the CDR3, the full variable domain is EAGVAQSPRYKIIEKRQSVAFWCNPISGHATLYWYQQILGQGPKLLIQFQNNGVVDDSQLPKDRFSAERLKGVDSTLKIQPAKLEDSAVYLCASSLATGEWETQYFGPGTRLLVL.

DNA of the CDR3: TGTGCCAGCAGGGAGGGAGGATCAGATACGCAGTATTTT. It translates to CASREGGSDTQYF. This rearrangement joins TRBV12-3 or TRBV12-4 to TRBJ2-3; tentative D call: TRBD2 (6 bases). V was trimmed by 6 bases and J by 4 bases, leaving 11 bases between them. CDR3 length equals 13 residues.

The chain joins TRBV6-6 to TRBJ2-5; D not resolved. Germline loops: CDR1 MNHNY, CDR2 SVGAGI (reference sequence). V was trimmed by 4 bases and J by 8 bases, leaving 8 bases between them. This CDR3 contains 11 residues. CDR3 sequence: CASSLSLTQYF. CDR3 DNA sequence: TGTGCCAGCAGTTTATCTCTAACCCAGTACTTC.

This clonotype was counted between two and nine times. The chain joins TRBV19 to TRBJ1-2; D gene ambiguous. The length of the CDR3 is 14 residues. Trimming removed 3 bases at V and 2 bases at J, with 10 bases between. Germline V gene lookup returns CDR1 LNHDA and CDR2 SQIVND (reference sequence). The CDR3 sequence is CASSIGPYNYGYTF. CDR3 nucleotide sequence: TGTGCCAGTAGTATTGGTCCGTACAACTATGGCTACACCTTC.

The gene calls are TRBV29-1 and TRBJ2-2; unclear D gene. The length of the CDR3 is 10 residues. CDR1 and CDR2 (germline): SQVTM, ANQGSEA. V dropped 8 bases and J dropped 6 bases, with 7 bases sitting between them. Here the CDR3 reads CSWSSGELFF. DNA of the CDR3: TGCAGCTGGAGTTCCGGGGAGCTGTTTTTT.

The count of this clonotype is one. The chain carries TRBV19 and TRBJ2-7; TRBD1 matches at 7 bases. Germline assignment: CDR1 LNHDA and CDR2 SQIVND (reference sequence). The CDR3 is 14 amino acids. V trimming: 4 bases; J trimming: 4 bases; junction bases outside the gene matches: 7. The CDR3 DNA follows: TGTGCCAGTAGTAGCACCGGGACAGCTTACGAGCAGTACTTC. This gives the protein CASSSTGTAYEQYF.

In regard to this clonotype: Sequence at one end of the junction differs from germline and may be a read error. The chain joins TRBV5-1 to TRBJ2-3; D is unresolved. In germline, CDR1 is SGHRS, CDR2 YFSETQ. The CDR3 runs to 15 residues. The CDR3 DNA reads as TGCGCCCGCAGCTTGTCCCGCGGTACTACAGATACGCAGTATTTT. It specifies CARSLSRGTTDTQYF.

This clonotype was counted once. The chain links TRBV7-2 to TRBJ2-3, with D possibly being TRBD2 (6 bases). Trimming shortened V by 5 bases and J by 2 bases, and 20 bases separated the two germline ends. Germline V gene data show CDR1 as SGHTA and CDR2 as FQGNSA. This CDR3 spans 17 amino acids. CDR3 protein: CASSLVGRTTYTDTQYF. The CDR3 region has the DNA TGTGCCAGCAGCCTAGTAGGAAGGACTACCTACACAGATACGCAGTATTTT.

V gene TRBV2 combines with J gene TRBJ2-1; the D is unclear. The germline V and J ends were trimmed by 5 bases and 2 bases, with 13 bases remaining between them. The germline V gene has CDR1 SNHLY and CDR2 FYNNEI. The CDR3 spans 15 residues. CDR3 protein: CASSLGTQPYNEQFF. CDR3 nucleotide sequence: TGTGCCAGCAGTTTGGGTACCCAGCCCTACAATGAGCAGTTCTTC.

The chain couples TRBV24-1 to TRBJ2-2; D gene uncertain. The CDR3 has 13 amino acids. The V end was cut by 5 bases, the J end by 6 bases, with 9 bases between. The germline V gene encodes CDR1 KGHDR and CDR2 SFDVKD. This chain's CDR3 is CATSAPYSGELFF. The CDR3 nucleotides are TGTGCCACCAGTGCCCCTTACTCCGGGGAGCTGTTTTTT.

This chain uses TRBV7-2 with TRBJ2-7; no clear D. This CDR3 spans 11 amino acids. The germline V gene encodes CDR1 SGHTA and CDR2 FQGNSA. The V gene lost 2 bases and the J gene lost 3 bases, with 2 bases spanning the gap. CDR3 loop: CASSLIYEQYF. In DNA, the CDR3 is TGTGCCAGCAGCTTAATCTACGAGCAGTACTTC.

The V gene is TRBV19, the J gene TRBJ1-5, with D possibly matching TRBD1 (5 bases). Trimming took off 5 bases at V and 4 bases at J, with 18 bases between the two ends. This CDR3 has 16 residues. Germline CDR1 reads LNHDA; CDR2 reads SQIVND (reference sequence). Here the CDR3 reads CASSFQGWGSNQPQHF. Written as DNA, the CDR3 is TGTGCCAGTAGTTTCCAGGGTTGGGGCTCAAATCAGCCCCAGCATTTT. Full variable domain (rest looked up from reference TRBV19 and TRBJ1-5): DGGITQSPKYLFRKEGQNVTLSCEQNLNHDAMYWYRQDPGQGLRLIYYSQIVNDFQKGDIAEGYSVSREKKESFPLTVTSAQKNPTAFYLCASSFQGWGSNQPQHFGDGTRLSIL.

The chain couples TRBV7-8 to TRBJ1-1, with 8 bases matching TRBD1. Germline V gene data show CDR1 as SGHVS and CDR2 as FQNEAQ. The CDR3 runs to 14 residues. Trimming took 5 bases from V and 6 from J; bases not matched to a gene: 8. The CDR3 DNA is TGTGCCAGCAGCCTCAGGGGGCGAGTGGCTGAAGCTTTCTTT. Translating gives CASSLRGRVAEAFF.

This chain joins TRBV6-6 and TRBJ1-2; D is unresolved. CDR3 length: 13 residues. Germline V gives CDR1 MNHNY, CDR2 SVGAGI (reference sequence). Trimming shortened V by 5 bases and J by 0 bases, and 7 bases separated the two germline ends. In nucleotides, the CDR3 is TGTGCCAGCAGTCCAGGTCCTAACTATGGCTACACCTTC. Amino acids: CASSPGPNYGYTF.

V and J are TRBV29-1 and TRBJ2-1; D gene uncertain. The CDR3 totals 12 residues. Germline lookup yields CDR1 SQVTM and CDR2 ANQGSEA. Trimming took 7 bases from V and 1 from J, leaving 8 bases between them. The CDR3 region has the DNA TGCAGCGGAGTCTCTTCCTACAATGAGCAGTTCTTC. It encodes CSGVSSYNEQFF.

This clonotype was recorded only once. The chain links TRBV9 to TRBJ2-2; D might be TRBD1 (6 bases). The CDR3 is 14 amino acids. V was trimmed by 0 bases and J by 6 bases, leaving 9 bases between them. CDR1 and CDR2 from the germline V gene are SGDLS and YYNGEE. CDR3: CASSVEGGAGELFF. The CDR3 DNA reads TGTGCCAGCAGCGTAGAAGGGGGTGCCGGGGAGCTGTTTTTT.

The V and J genes are TRBV7-9 and TRBJ2-7, with a possible D match to TRBD1 (6 bases). In germline, CDR1 is SEHNR, CDR2 FQNEAQ (reference sequence). V shed 5 bases and J shed 7 bases, with 18 bases lying between them. The CDR3 sequence is 14 residues long. The CDR3 is CASSTITGFREQYF. CDR3 coding DNA: TGTGCCAGCAGCACCATTACAGGGTTTCGGGAGCAGTACTTC.

V gene TRBV7-9 combines with J gene TRBJ2-7, with 7 bases aligning to TRBD2. This CDR3 region has 15 residues. With V trimmed by 5 bases and J by 3 bases, 10 bases remained unmatched. Per germline, CDR1 SEHNR and CDR2 FQNEAQ (reference sequence). The CDR3 region has the DNA TGTGCCAGCAGCCAAAGTGGCGGGGAGGGCTACGAGCAGTACTTC. Its translation: CASSQSGGEGYEQYF. The full variable domain, in which reference TRBV7-9 and TRBJ2-7 provide the parts outside the CDR3, is DTGVSQNPRHKITKRGQNVTFRCDPISEHNRLYWYRQTLGQGPEFLTYFQNEAQLEKSRLLSDRFSAERPKGSFSTLEIQRTEQGDSAMYLCASSQSGGEGYEQYFGPGTRLTVT.

This clonotype was seen repeatedly, ten times or more. This rearrangement joins TRBV24-1 to TRBJ2-1; weak D call: TRBD2 (6 bases). Trimming removed 5 bases at V and 3 bases at J, with 16 bases between. The CDR3 extends over 16 amino acids. Germline V CDR1 and CDR2: KGHDR, SFDVKD. CDR3 sequence reads: CATSALGSTYYNEQFF. The CDR3, as DNA: TGTGCCACCAGTGCCCTCGGGAGTACCTACTACAATGAGCAGTTCTTC.

This clonotype has only a few counts. The chain has TRBV12-3 or TRBV12-4 and TRBJ2-1; no definite D call. The CDR3 loop spans 12 amino acids. Trimming removed 5 bases from V and 10 bases from J, with 12 bases in between. CDR3 coding DNA: TGTGCCAGCAGTCATGTGAGTAGCGAGCAGTTCTTC. This gives the protein CASSHVSSEQFF.

For the CDR3, the DNA is TGTGCCACAAAGACAGGGCCGGGGAACAATGAGCAGTTCTTC. It yields the protein CATKTGPGNNEQFF. The chain joins TRBV15 to TRBJ2-1; 7 bases map to TRBD1. CDR1 and CDR2 (germline): LNHNV, YYDKDF (reference sequence). The CDR3 covers 14 residues. With 9 bases clipped from V and 5 bases from J, the junction kept 10 bases outside the gene matches.

The chain recombines TRBV10-3 with TRBJ2-5, with TRBD2 matching 14 bases. V dropped 7 bases and J dropped 3; count of bases not matched to a gene: 13. CDR3 size: 18 residues. The germline V gene encodes CDR1 ENHRY and CDR2 SYGVKD. The CDR3 DNA reads as TGTGCCATCAAATCCGGGACTAGCGGGAGTATTCGGGAAGAGACCCAGTACTTC. Protein sequence: CAIKSGTSGSIREETQYF.

The chain employs TRBV6-1 and TRBJ2-2, with a possible D match to TRBD2 (5 bases). Germline CDR1 is MNHNS and CDR2 is SASEGT. The CDR3 is 11 amino acids. V shed 11 bases and J shed 3 bases, with 7 bases lying between them. The CDR3 sequence: CALRDTGELFF. In nucleotides, the CDR3 is TGTGCCCTGAGGGACACCGGGGAGCTGTTTTTT.

For this clonotype: The junction differs from germline at one of its ends, possibly a read error. The chain recombines TRBV2 with TRBJ2-2, with unresolved D. Germline V lookup: CDR1 SNHLY, CDR2 FYNNEI. This CDR3 contains 11 residues. This CDR3 is CARPWAGELFF. The CDR3 DNA sequence: TGCGCCAGACCCTGGGCCGGGGAGCTGTTTTTT.

This chain links TRBV7-8 with TRBJ1-1, with D perhaps matching TRBD1 (5 bases). Trimming pared 7 bases from V and 6 bases from J, leaving 6 bases between. The CDR3 is 10 amino acids. Germline CDR1 is SGHVS and CDR2 is FQNEAQ. This chain's CDR3 is CASKGPEAFF. CDR3 DNA sequence: TGTGCCAGCAAGGGGCCTGAAGCTTTCTTT.